The 23 T cell receptor beta chains below were found in one sample sequenced in a study of CD8 T cells in Susac syndrome. Roughly 0.45 to 1 ug RNA was reverse transcribed with random hexamers. Via MiXCR, TCRdb re-called the immunoSEQ multiplex PCR reads, giving one row per CDR3 protein. Of roughly 120,000 distinct CDR3 sequences in the sample, around 94% were seen once. The sequenced sample consisted of CD4+ T cells from PBMCs. The source of these receptors is a human donor with multiple sclerosis.

The chain employs TRBV12-3 or TRBV12-4 and TRBJ2-2; D might be TRBD1 (6 bases). The CDR3 sequence is 14 residues long. V was clipped by 7 bases and J by 4 bases, with 13 bases between them. The CDR3: CASNTQGSTGELFF. The CDR3 bases are TGTGCCAGCAACACCCAGGGGAGCACCGGGGAGCTGTTTTTT.

This chain links TRBV6-6 with TRBJ2-3; D not certain. The germline V gene encodes CDR1 MNHNY and CDR2 SVGAGI (reference sequence). The ends were cut back, 0 bases at V and 1 base at J, with 8 bases in the middle. The CDR3 consists of 15 residues. CDR3 sequence (DNA): TGTGCCAGCAGTTACTCAAGGCTAGGCACAGATACGCAGTATTTT. It is translated as CASSYSRLGTDTQYF.

The chain links TRBV9 to TRBJ2-1, with 9 bases identical to TRBD2. Trimming removed 4 bases from V and 7 bases from J; junction bases left unmatched: 9. There are 15 residues in the CDR3. Per the germline V gene, CDR1 is SGDLS and CDR2 is YYNGEE. Here the CDR3 reads CASSPLSGGQNEQFF. In DNA, the CDR3 is TGTGCCAGCAGCCCTCTTAGCGGGGGACAGAATGAGCAGTTCTTC.

V gene TRBV7-3 combines with J gene TRBJ2-1; 11 bases agree with TRBD2. The J segment lost 5 bases and the V segment lost 2 bases, leaving 2 bases of the junction unmatched. The CDR3 sequence is 15 residues long. Germline values: CDR1 SGHTA, CDR2 FQGTGA. The CDR3 sequence: CASSLASGGNNEQFF. CDR3 in DNA: TGTGCCAGCAGCTTAGCTAGCGGGGGGAACAATGAGCAGTTCTTC.

The rearrangement joins TRBV6-6 to TRBJ1-5, with D uncertain. The CDR3 sequence is 15 residues long. Trimming removed 5 bases at V and 0 bases at J, with 11 bases between. Germline V lookup: CDR1 MNHNY, CDR2 SVGAGI (reference sequence). The CDR3 DNA reads as TGTGCCAGCAGTCCTGGACGGGATAGCAATCAGCCCCAGCATTTT. Its translation is CASSPGRDSNQPQHF.

V gene TRBV3-1 combines with J gene TRBJ2-7; D gene unclear. The CDR3 consists of 15 residues. Germline CDR1 reads LGHDT; CDR2 reads YNNKEL (reference sequence). V lost 4 bases and J lost 4, with 17 bases in between. CDR3 in DNA: TGTGCCAGCAGCCGCCGAAGGGCCCCAACTTACGAGCAGTACTTC. Residues: CASSRRRAPTYEQYF.

The chain has TRBV4-3 and TRBJ1-6; no firm D call. The V end was cut by 2 bases, the J end by 3 bases, with 11 bases between. The germline V gene has CDR1 LGHNA and CDR2 YSLEER. This CDR3 spans 16 amino acids. The CDR3 DNA sequence: TGCGCCAGCAGCCAACTCCGGCTTTACTATAATTCACCCCTCCACTTT. Protein sequence: CASSQLRLYYNSPLHF.

The J gene is TRBJ2-1, the V gene TRBV20-1; TRBD2 agrees at 15 bases. The CDR3 totals 17 residues. With 6 bases clipped from V and 6 bases from J, the junction kept 12 bases outside the gene matches. The V gene's germline CDR1 is DFQATT and CDR2 SNEGSKA (reference sequence). CDR3 in DNA: TGCAGTGCAACCGGGACTAGCGGGGGGCCCTGGGGCAATGAGCAGTTCTTC. It encodes CSATGTSGGPWGNEQFF.

This clonotype was recorded once. The rearrangement uses TRBV12-3 or TRBV12-4 and TRBJ2-1, with TRBD2 as a possible D gene (5 bases). V was trimmed by 8 bases and J by 8 bases, leaving 10 bases between them. The CDR3 sequence is 11 residues long. The CDR3 reads CASRRSDEQFF. The CDR3 bases are TGTGCCAGCCGGAGGTCTGATGAGCAGTTCTTC.

The J gene is TRBJ2-7, the V gene TRBV4-1, with D perhaps TRBD2 (5 bases). V lost 4 bases and J lost 3, with 10 bases in between. Germline V CDR1 and CDR2: MGHRA, YSYEKL. CDR3 length: 13 residues. This CDR3 reads CASSLRENYEQYF. The DNA for the CDR3 is TGCGCCAGCAGCCTCCGGGAAAACTACGAGCAGTACTTC.

The chain employs TRBV19 and TRBJ1-2; D is undetermined. This CDR3 has 15 residues. V lost 5 bases to trimming and J lost 0 bases, with 13 bases between them. Germline CDR1 is LNHDA and CDR2 is SQIVND (reference sequence). The CDR3 coding sequence is TGTGCCAGTAGTCGTGGAGGGCCGTCTAACTATGGCTACACCTTC. Amino acids: CASSRGGPSNYGYTF.

The V call is TRBV10-3, the J call TRBJ2-3, with 7 nucleotides matching TRBD2. V lost 7 bases to trimming and J lost 2 bases; unmatched junction nucleotides: 6. CDR1 and CDR2 (germline): ENHRY, SYGVKD. The CDR3 consists of 14 residues. CDR3 protein: CAINAGETTDTQYF. The CDR3 DNA reads as TGTGCCATCAATGCGGGAGAGACCACAGATACGCAGTATTTT.

The J gene is TRBJ2-5, the V gene TRBV3-1; 9 bases line up with TRBD2. The CDR3 loop spans 16 amino acids. Germline V CDR1 and CDR2: LGHDT, YNNKEL (reference sequence). V lost 0 bases to trimming and J lost 2 bases; unmatched junction nucleotides: 4. The CDR3 bases are TGTGCCAGCAGCCAAGACCTAGCGGGGCATCAAGAGACCCAGTACTTC. It codes for CASSQDLAGHQETQYF.

Comments on this clonotype: At one end the junction does not follow the germline gene, possibly because of a read error. The V call is TRBV30, the J call TRBJ1-5; D gene unclear. CDR3 length: 14 residues. Germline V gene lookup returns CDR1 GTSNPN and CDR2 SVGIG (reference sequence). CDR3 in DNA: TGTGCCTGGGGTGTACCCTATAGCAATCAGCCCCAGCATTTT. It yields the protein CAWGVPYSNQPQHF.

The chain uses TRBV7-8 and TRBJ2-7; 7 nucleotides agree with TRBD1. The CDR3 consists of 14 residues. Germline CDR1 and CDR2: SGHVS and FQNEAQ. V lost 6 bases and J lost 0; bases outside the gene matches: 5. The CDR3 protein is CASSSTGNSYEQYF. For the CDR3, the DNA is TGTGCCAGCAGTTCGACAGGGAACTCCTACGAGCAGTACTTC. The full variable domain, with the rest looked up from reference TRBV7-8 and TRBJ2-7, is GAGVSQSPRYKVAKRGQDVALRCDPISGHVSLFWYQQALGQGPEFLTYFQNEAQLDKSGLPSDRFFAERPEGSVSTLKIQRTQQEDSAVYLCASSSTGNSYEQYFGPGTRLTVT.

J is TRBJ2-7 and V is TRBV10-3, with 10 positions matching TRBD1. Unmatched junction bases numbered 7, after V lost 3 bases and J lost 5 bases. The CDR3 loop spans 15 amino acids. Germline V lookup: CDR1 ENHRY, CDR2 SYGVKD. As DNA, the CDR3 is TGTGCCATCAGTGACGTCAGACAGGGGGCCCACGAGCAGTACTTC. Protein sequence: CAISDVRQGAHEQYF.

The rearrangement joins TRBV12-3 or TRBV12-4 to TRBJ1-2; the match to TRBD1 covers 9 bases. The CDR3 has 15 amino acids. Trimming at V came to 2 bases and at J to 4 bases, leaving 5 bases not matched to a gene. In DNA form, the CDR3 reads TGTGCCAGCAGTTTATCGACAGGGGGAAGCTATGGCTACACCTTC. It codes for CASSLSTGGSYGYTF.

The chain has TRBV4-1 and TRBJ2-7, with D hard to call. The CDR3 has 13 amino acids. Germline assignment: CDR1 MGHRA and CDR2 YSYEKL. V lost 1 base and J 2 bases, leaving 6 bases between the germline ends. The CDR3 DNA is TGCGCCAGCAGCCAAGCCCTTCCCTACGAGCAGTACTTC. Translated: CASSQALPYEQYF.

V gene TRBV4-3 combines with J gene TRBJ2-3; 12 positions match TRBD2. The CDR3 has 16 residues. J gave up 4 bases and V 2 bases, and 4 bases lay outside the gene matches. Germline V lookup: CDR1 LGHNA, CDR2 YSLEER. The chain's CDR3 is CASSQSTSGGPDTQYF. The CDR3 DNA is TGCGCCAGCAGCCAATCGACTAGCGGGGGCCCAGATACGCAGTATTTT.

The chain is built from TRBV15 and TRBJ1-2; TRBD1 is a possible D gene (6 bases). Germline V CDR1 and CDR2: LNHNV, YYDKDF (reference sequence). CDR3 size: 15 residues. Trimming shortened V by 1 base and J by 2 bases, and 11 bases separated the two germline ends. The DNA for the CDR3 is TGTGCCACCAGCAGAGTGGTGGACAGCAACTATGGCTACACCTTC. Its translation: CATSRVVDSNYGYTF. The complete variable domain, with remaining parts taken from reference TRBV15 and TRBJ1-2, reads DAMVIQNPRYQVTQFGKPVTLSCSQTLNHNVMYWYQQKSSQAPKLLFHYYDKDFNNEADTPDNFQSRRPNTSFCFLDIRSPGLGDTAMYLCATSRVVDSNYGYTFGSGTRLTVV.

The chain links TRBV6-2 or TRBV6-3 to TRBJ2-1, with D possibly TRBD2 on 7 matching bases. Trimming pared 5 bases from V and 13 bases from J, leaving 21 bases between. The CDR3 spans 14 residues. From germline, CDR1 is MNHEY and CDR2 SVGEGT. The CDR3 sequence: CASSPAGGPRIQFF. CDR3 nucleotides: TGTGCCAGCAGTCCTGCCGGGGGGCCGAGGATTCAGTTCTTC.

The chain has TRBV20-1 and TRBJ2-7; possible D gene TRBD2, 5 bases. Germline values: CDR1 DFQATT, CDR2 SNEGSKA (reference sequence). This CDR3 has 13 amino acids. V was shortened by 0 bases and J by 4 bases, with 10 bases between the two germline ends. The CDR3 DNA reads as TGCAGTGCTAGAGATCCTCGGGATTACGAGCAGTACTTC. This encodes CSARDPRDYEQYF.

V gene TRBV12-3 or TRBV12-4 combines with J gene TRBJ2-2, with 8 nucleotides matching TRBD2. V trimming: 5 bases; J trimming: 0 bases; junction bases outside the gene matches: 14. This CDR3 is built from 19 residues. The chain's CDR3 is CASSHYAGVAGSNTGELFF. The CDR3 DNA follows: TGTGCCAGCAGTCATTACGCCGGGGTAGCGGGGTCGAACACCGGGGAGCTGTTTTTT.